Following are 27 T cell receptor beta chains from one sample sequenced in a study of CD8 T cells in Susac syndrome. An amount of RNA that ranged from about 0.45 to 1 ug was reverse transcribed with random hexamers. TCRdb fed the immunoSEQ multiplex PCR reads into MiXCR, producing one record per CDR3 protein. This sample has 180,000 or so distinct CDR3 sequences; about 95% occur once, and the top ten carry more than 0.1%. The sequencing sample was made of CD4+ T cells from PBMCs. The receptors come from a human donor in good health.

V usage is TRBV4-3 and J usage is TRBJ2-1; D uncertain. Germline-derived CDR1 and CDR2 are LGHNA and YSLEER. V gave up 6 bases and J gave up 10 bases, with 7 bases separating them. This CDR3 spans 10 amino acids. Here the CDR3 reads CASSLAEQFF. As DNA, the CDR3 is TGCGCCAGCAGTCTGGCCGAGCAGTTCTTC.

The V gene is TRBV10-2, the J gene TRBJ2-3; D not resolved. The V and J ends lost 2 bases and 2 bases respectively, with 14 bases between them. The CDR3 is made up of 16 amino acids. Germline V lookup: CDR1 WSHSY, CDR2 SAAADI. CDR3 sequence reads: CASSERLAQITDTQYF. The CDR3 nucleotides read TGCGCCAGCAGTGAGAGGTTAGCCCAAATCACAGATACGCAGTATTTT.

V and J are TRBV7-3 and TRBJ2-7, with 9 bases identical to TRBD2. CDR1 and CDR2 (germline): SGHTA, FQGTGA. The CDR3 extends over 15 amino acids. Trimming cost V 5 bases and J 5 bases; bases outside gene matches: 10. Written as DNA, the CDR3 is TGTGCCAGCAGCCCAGGAGGTAGCGGGGGCAACGAGCAGTACTTC. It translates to CASSPGGSGGNEQYF.

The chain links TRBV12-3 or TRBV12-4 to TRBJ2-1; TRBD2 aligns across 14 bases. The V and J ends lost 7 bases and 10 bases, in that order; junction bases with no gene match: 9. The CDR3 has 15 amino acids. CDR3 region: CASNTGLAGAREQFF. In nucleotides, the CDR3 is TGTGCCAGCAACACGGGACTAGCGGGAGCTCGCGAGCAGTTCTTC.

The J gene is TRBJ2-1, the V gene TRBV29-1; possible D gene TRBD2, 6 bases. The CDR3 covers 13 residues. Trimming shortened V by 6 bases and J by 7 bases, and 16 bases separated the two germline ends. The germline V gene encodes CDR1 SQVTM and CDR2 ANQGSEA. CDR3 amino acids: CSVQGLYLNEQFF. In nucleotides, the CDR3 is TGCAGCGTCCAGGGACTTTATCTGAATGAGCAGTTCTTC.

CDR3: CASSLGGLPGANVLTF. The CDR3, as DNA: TGTGCCAGCAGCTTAGGGGGACTCCCTGGGGCCAACGTCCTGACTTTC. The chain recombines TRBV7-9 with TRBJ2-6, with D perhaps TRBD2 (6 bases). With 1 base removed from V and 2 bases from J, the gap between germline ends came to 9 bases. The germline V gene has CDR1 SEHNR and CDR2 FQNEAQ (reference sequence). The CDR3 covers 16 residues.

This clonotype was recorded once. The CDR3 region has the DNA TGTGCCAGCAGTCCCCTCGGGGACCCATCGAACCAAGAGACCCAGTACTTC. Translation gives CASSPLGDPSNQETQYF. The rearrangement links TRBV27 to TRBJ2-5; D tentatively reads TRBD1 or TRBD2 (5 bases each). Deletions cut 5 bases from V and 0 bases from J, with 19 bases between. The CDR3 has 17 amino acids. The germline CDR1 and CDR2 sequences are MNHEY and SMNVEV (reference sequence).

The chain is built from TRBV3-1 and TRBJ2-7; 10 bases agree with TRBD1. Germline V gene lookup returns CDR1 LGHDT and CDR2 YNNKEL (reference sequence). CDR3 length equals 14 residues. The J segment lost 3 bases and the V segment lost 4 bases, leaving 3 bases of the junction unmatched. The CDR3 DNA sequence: TGTGCCAGCAGCCGGCGGGACAGGGGCTACGAGCAGTACTTC. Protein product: CASSRRDRGYEQYF.

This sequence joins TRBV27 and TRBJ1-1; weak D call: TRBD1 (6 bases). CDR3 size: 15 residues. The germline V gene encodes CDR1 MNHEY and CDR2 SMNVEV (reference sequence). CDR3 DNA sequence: TGTTCCGGGGGGGGCGAGCCTGGGCCGAACACTGAAGCTTTCTTT. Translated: CSGGGEPGPNTEAFF.

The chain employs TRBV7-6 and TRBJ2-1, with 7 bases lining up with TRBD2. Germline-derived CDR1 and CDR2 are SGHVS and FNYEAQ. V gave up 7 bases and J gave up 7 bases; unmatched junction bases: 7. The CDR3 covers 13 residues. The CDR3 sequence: CASTEGGPNEQFF. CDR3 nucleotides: TGTGCCAGCACGGAGGGAGGGCCAAATGAGCAGTTCTTC.

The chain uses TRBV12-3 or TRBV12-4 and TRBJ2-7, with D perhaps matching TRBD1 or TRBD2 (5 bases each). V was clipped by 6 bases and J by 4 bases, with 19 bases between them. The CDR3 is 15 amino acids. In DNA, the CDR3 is TGTGCCAGCAGCCGTTATTGGGGGACGGGTTACGAGCAGTACTTC. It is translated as CASSRYWGTGYEQYF.

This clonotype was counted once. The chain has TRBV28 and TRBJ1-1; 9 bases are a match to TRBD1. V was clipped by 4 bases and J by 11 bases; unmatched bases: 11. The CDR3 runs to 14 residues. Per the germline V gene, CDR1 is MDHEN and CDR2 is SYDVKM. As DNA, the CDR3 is TGTGCCAGCAGTTCACCCTGGACAGGGGATATGGCTTTCTTT. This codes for CASSSPWTGDMAFF.

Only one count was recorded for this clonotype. As DNA, the CDR3 is TGTGCCAGCAGCGGAGACAGGGCCTACGAGCAGTACTTC. As protein: CASSGDRAYEQYF. This chain joins TRBV6-2 or TRBV6-3 and TRBJ2-7, with TRBD1 identical over 7 bases. Germline-derived CDR1 and CDR2 are MNHEY and SVGEGT. Trimming removed 6 bases from V and 2 bases from J; junction bases left unmatched: 4. This CDR3 region has 13 residues.

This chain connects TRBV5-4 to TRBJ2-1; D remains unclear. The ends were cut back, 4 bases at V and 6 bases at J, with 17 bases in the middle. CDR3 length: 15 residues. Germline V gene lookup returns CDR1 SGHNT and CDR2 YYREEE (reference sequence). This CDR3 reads CASSPGPTVINEQFF. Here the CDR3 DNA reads TGTGCCAGCAGCCCCGGACCGACGGTTATCAATGAGCAGTTCTTC.

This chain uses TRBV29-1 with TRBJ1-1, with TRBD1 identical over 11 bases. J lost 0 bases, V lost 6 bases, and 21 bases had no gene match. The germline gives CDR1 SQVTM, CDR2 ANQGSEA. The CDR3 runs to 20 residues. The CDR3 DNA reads TGCAGCGTCCTAGTTAGGGACAGGGGGAAGTATGCTTTGATGAACACTGAAGCTTTCTTT. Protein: CSVLVRDRGKYALMNTEAFF.

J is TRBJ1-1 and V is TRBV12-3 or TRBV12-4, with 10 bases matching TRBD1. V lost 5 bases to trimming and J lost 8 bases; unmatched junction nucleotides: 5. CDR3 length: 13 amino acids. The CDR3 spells CASSLRTGGEAFF. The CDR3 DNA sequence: TGTGCCAGCAGTCTCCGGACAGGGGGAGAAGCTTTCTTT.

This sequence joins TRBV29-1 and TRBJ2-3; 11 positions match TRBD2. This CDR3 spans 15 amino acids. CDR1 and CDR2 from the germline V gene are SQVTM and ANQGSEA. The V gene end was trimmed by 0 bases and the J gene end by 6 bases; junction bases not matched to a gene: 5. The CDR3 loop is CSVEEVAGGPDTQYF. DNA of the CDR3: TGCAGCGTTGAAGAGGTAGCGGGAGGGCCGGATACGCAGTATTTT.

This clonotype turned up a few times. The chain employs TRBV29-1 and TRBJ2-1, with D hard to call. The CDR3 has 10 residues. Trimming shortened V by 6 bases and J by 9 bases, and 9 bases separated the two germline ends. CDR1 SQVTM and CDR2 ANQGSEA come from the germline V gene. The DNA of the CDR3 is TGCAGCGTCAGTAGTGGTGAGCAGTTCTTC. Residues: CSVSSGEQFF.

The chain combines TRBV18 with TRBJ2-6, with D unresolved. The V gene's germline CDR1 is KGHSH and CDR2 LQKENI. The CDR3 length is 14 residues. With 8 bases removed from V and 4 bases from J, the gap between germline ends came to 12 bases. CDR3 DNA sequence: TGTGCCAGCCGCCCGACGACGGGGGCCAACGTCCTGACTTTC. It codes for CASRPTTGANVLTF. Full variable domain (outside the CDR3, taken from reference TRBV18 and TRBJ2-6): NAGVMQNPRHLVRRRGQEARLRCSPMKGHSHVYWYRQLPEEGLKFMVYLQKENIIDESGMPKERFSAEFPKEGPSILRIQQVVRGDSAAYFCASRPTTGANVLTFGAGSRLTVL.

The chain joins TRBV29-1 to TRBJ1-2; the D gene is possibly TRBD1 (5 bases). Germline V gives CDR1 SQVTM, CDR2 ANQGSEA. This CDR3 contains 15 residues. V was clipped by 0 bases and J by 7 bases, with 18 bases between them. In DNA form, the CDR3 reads TGCAGCGTTGAAGATTGGTGGGGCAGGGAGGCTGGCTACACCTTC. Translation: CSVEDWWGREAGYTF.

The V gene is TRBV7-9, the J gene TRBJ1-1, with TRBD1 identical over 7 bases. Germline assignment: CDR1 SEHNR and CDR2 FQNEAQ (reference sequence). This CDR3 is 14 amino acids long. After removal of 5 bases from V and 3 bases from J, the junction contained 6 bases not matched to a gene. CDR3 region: CASSLLRGDTEAFF. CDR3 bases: TGTGCCAGCAGCCTACTCAGGGGGGACACTGAAGCTTTCTTT.

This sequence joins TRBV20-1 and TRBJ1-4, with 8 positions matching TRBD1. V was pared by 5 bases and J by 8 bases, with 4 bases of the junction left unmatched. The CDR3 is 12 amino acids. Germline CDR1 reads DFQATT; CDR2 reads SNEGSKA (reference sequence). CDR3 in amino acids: CSAPRQGEKLFF. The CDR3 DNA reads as TGCAGTGCTCCGCGACAGGGGGAAAAACTGTTTTTT.

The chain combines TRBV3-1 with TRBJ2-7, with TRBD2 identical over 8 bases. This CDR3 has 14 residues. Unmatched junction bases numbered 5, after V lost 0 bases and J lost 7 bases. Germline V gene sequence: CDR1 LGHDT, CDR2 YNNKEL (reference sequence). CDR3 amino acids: CASSQEAGAGEQYF. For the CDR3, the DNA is TGTGCCAGCAGCCAAGAAGCGGGAGCGGGTGAGCAGTACTTC.

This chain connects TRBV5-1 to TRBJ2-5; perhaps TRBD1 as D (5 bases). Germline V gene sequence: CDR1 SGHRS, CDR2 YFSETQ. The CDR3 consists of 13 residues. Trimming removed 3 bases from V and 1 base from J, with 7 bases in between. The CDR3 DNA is TGCGCCAGCAGCTCCCAGGGCCAAGAGACCCAGTACTTC. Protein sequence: CASSSQGQETQYF.

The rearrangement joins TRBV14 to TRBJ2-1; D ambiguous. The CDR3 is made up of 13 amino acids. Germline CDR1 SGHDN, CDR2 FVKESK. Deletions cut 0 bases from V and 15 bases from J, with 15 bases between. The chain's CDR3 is CASSQDPASIPFF. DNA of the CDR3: TGTGCCAGCAGCCAAGATCCGGCGTCGATTCCGTTCTTC.

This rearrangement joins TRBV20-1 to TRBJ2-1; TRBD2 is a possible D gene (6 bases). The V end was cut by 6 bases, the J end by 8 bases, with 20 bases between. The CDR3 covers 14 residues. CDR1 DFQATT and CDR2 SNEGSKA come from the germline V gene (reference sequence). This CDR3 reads CSAVSGFHLYEQFF. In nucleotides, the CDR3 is TGCAGTGCCGTTAGCGGTTTTCATCTTTATGAGCAGTTCTTC.

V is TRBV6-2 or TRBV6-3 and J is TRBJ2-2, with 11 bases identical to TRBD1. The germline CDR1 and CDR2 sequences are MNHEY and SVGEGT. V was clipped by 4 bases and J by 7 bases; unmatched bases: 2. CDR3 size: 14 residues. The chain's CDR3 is CASSWTGGVGELFF. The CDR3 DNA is TGTGCCAGCAGTTGGACAGGGGGCGTCGGGGAGCTGTTTTTT.